Shown below are 17 T cell receptor beta chains from a single sample sequenced in a study of blood T cells in healthy people across ages. Primers used in a second PCR of roughly 7 to 11 cycles were a sample-barcoded 5' primer and a J-beta primer mix. From the 5' RACE reads, TCRdb called clonotypes with MiXCR, one entry per CDR3 protein. In the table there are 1.5 million to 2 million distinct CDR3 sequences, about 39% of which are singletons. The sequencing input was blood. The receptors shown here come from a human donor in good health.

This sequence joins TRBV28 and TRBJ2-7; D gene unclear. This CDR3 comprises 15 residues. Trimming removed 11 bases at V and 4 bases at J, with 24 bases between. Germline V gene data show CDR1 as MDHEN and CDR2 as SYDVKM. This CDR3 reads CASTTPARAKYEQYF. CDR3 DNA: TGTGCCTCCACCACCCCGGCTAGAGCTAAATACGAGCAGTACTTC.

The rearrangement uses TRBV24-1 and TRBJ2-1; no firm D call. Trimming left V 3 bases short and J 7 bases short, with 18 bases between. From germline, CDR1 is KGHDR and CDR2 SFDVKD. The CDR3 runs to 16 residues. CDR3 nucleotides: TGTGCCACCAGTGATCCTGAGGCGGTCCACAATAATGAGCAGTTCTTC. Protein product: CATSDPEAVHNNEQFF.

Only a few counts were recorded for this clonotype. This chain joins TRBV29-1 and TRBJ2-5; D perhaps matches TRBD2 (6 bases). This CDR3 spans 13 amino acids. Trimming shortened V by 7 bases and J by 9 bases, and 21 bases separated the two germline ends. Germline V gene data show CDR1 as SQVTM and CDR2 as ANQGSEA. CDR3 nucleotide sequence: TGCAGCGCCGGGCGGGGTCTGGACTGGGCCCAGTACTTC. Encoded protein: CSAGRGLDWAQYF.

The CDR3 bases are TGCAGTGCCTGGACAGATACTAACTATGGCTACACCTTC. As protein: CSAWTDTNYGYTF. This chain joins TRBV20-1 and TRBJ1-2; a possible D gene is TRBD1 (6 bases). Per the germline V gene, CDR1 is DFQATT and CDR2 is SNEGSKA (reference sequence). The V end lost 6 bases, the J end lost 0 bases, and 11 bases lay between the germline ends. This CDR3 is built from 13 residues.

In regard to this clonotype: The junction and the germline gene differ at one end; a read error may be behind it. The CDR3 region has the DNA TGTGTCAGCAGCCCTGGACAGACGAATAGCAATCAGCCCCAGCATTTT. This sequence encodes CVSSPGQTNSNQPQHF. This chain links TRBV7-9 with TRBJ1-5, with D perhaps matching TRBD1 (6 bases). Germline V gene lookup returns CDR1 SEHNR and CDR2 FQNEAQ (reference sequence). The CDR3 covers 16 residues.

This clonotype was detected only a few times. V gene TRBV5-1 combines with J gene TRBJ1-1, with 7 positions matching TRBD1. Germline CDR1 and CDR2: SGHRS and YFSETQ. This CDR3 is built from 18 residues. The V gene end was trimmed by 0 bases and the J gene end by 5 bases; junction bases not matched to a gene: 16. Here the CDR3 reads CASSLGITGALLGTEAFF. In DNA, the CDR3 is TGCGCCAGCAGCTTGGGAATTACAGGGGCTCTGTTGGGGACTGAAGCTTTCTTT.

The rearrangement joins TRBV10-3 to TRBJ2-3; tentative D call: TRBD1 (7 bases). The CDR3 has 13 amino acids. Trimming left V 10 bases short and J 4 bases short, with 15 bases between. Germline V gene lookup returns CDR1 ENHRY and CDR2 SYGVKD. For the CDR3, the DNA is TGTGCCAACGCGGGACAGCTCGCAGATACGCAGTATTTT. It specifies CANAGQLADTQYF.

This chain connects TRBV7-2 to TRBJ2-5; 14 bases fit TRBD2. Germline V gene sequence: CDR1 SGHTA, CDR2 FQGNSA. The ends lost 4 bases at V and 5 bases at J; junction bases unmatched: 6. This CDR3 has 16 residues. The CDR3 sequence: CASSWTSGGRGETQYF. CDR3 coding DNA: TGTGCCAGCAGCTGGACTAGCGGGGGGCGGGGGGAGACCCAGTACTTC.

This clonotype came up a few times. The chain uses TRBV12-3 or TRBV12-4 and TRBJ2-1; tentative D call: TRBD1 (6 bases). Between the trimmed V and J ends, which lost 5 bases and 1 base, there was a span of 12 bases. This CDR3 spans 15 amino acids. CDR3 nucleotide sequence: TGTGCCAGCAGTCCAGGGGTAAGGTCCTACAATGAGCAGTTCTTC. Protein: CASSPGVRSYNEQFF.

The chain couples TRBV11-2 to TRBJ2-7; D is unresolved. CDR3 length equals 12 residues. V lost 3 bases and J lost 6, with 9 bases in between. Germline V CDR1 and CDR2: SGHAT, FQNNGV. The CDR3 reads CASSFSPLEQYF. CDR3 bases: TGTGCCAGCAGCTTCAGTCCTCTCGAGCAGTACTTC. Looking up the rest from reference TRBV11-2 and TRBJ2-7 gives the full variable domain: EAGVAQSPRYKIIEKRQSVAFWCNPISGHATLYWYQQILGQGPKLLIQFQNNGVVDDSQLPKDRFSAERLKGVDSTLKIQPAKLEDSAVYLCASSFSPLEQYFGPGTRLTVT.

This clonotype has ten or more counts. The chain links TRBV12-3 or TRBV12-4 to TRBJ1-1; no definite D call. The CDR3 consists of 10 residues. V was clipped by 4 bases and J by 8 bases, with 5 bases between them. The CDR3 spells CASSSGEAFF. The CDR3 DNA reads as TGTGCCAGCAGTTCGGGGGAAGCTTTCTTT.

In this sample, this clonotype turned up a few times. The J gene is TRBJ2-7, the V gene TRBV28; 10 nucleotides match TRBD1. V dropped 7 bases and J dropped 3; count of bases not matched to a gene: 6. Germline V CDR1 and CDR2: MDHEN, SYDVKM. The CDR3 is 14 amino acids. CDR3 amino acids: CASTIRDRGYEQYF. The CDR3 DNA is TGTGCCAGCACTATTAGGGACAGGGGCTACGAGCAGTACTTC.

This clonotype has only a few counts. J is TRBJ2-4 and V is TRBV6-2 or TRBV6-3, with 7 bases lining up with TRBD1. The J call is doubtful: the DNA matches TRBJ2-7 better. CDR1 MNHEY and CDR2 SVGEGT come from the germline V gene. The length of the CDR3 is 15 residues. CDR3 coding DNA: TGTGCCAGCAGTTACGAACAGGGGACACTCTACGAGCAGTACTTC. It yields the protein CASSYEQGTLYEQYF.

This clonotype was detected many times. The chain joins TRBV12-3 or TRBV12-4 to TRBJ2-3; D is unclear. The ends were cut back, 2 bases at V and 6 bases at J, with 6 bases in the middle. This CDR3 region has 12 residues. CDR3 loop: CASSLSSDTQYF. CDR3 DNA sequence: TGTGCCAGCAGTTTATCATCCGATACGCAGTATTTT.

This clonotype came up a few times. The V call is TRBV3-1, the J call TRBJ2-7, with a possible D match to TRBD2 (5 bases). Trimming shortened V by 1 base and J by 6 bases, and 13 bases separated the two germline ends. This CDR3 is 14 amino acids long. CDR1 LGHDT and CDR2 YNNKEL come from the germline V gene (reference sequence). CDR3 in DNA: TGTGCCAGCAGCCAAGTACCCGAAGGGAGCGAGCAGTACTTC. Protein sequence: CASSQVPEGSEQYF.

This clonotype was seen only a few times. V and J are TRBV10-3 and TRBJ2-1, with D possibly TRBD1 on 7 matching bases. Germline CDR1 is ENHRY and CDR2 is SYGVKD. The CDR3 runs to 12 residues. CDR3 sequence: CAAGGGYNEQFF. In DNA form, the CDR3 reads TGTGCAGCAGGGGGAGGATACAATGAGCAGTTCTTC.

The chain carries TRBV29-1 and TRBJ2-4; maybe TRBD1 (5 bases). The J call is in doubt because the DNA end fits TRBJ2-7 better. This CDR3 comprises 13 residues. Germline lookup yields CDR1 SQVTM and CDR2 ANQGSEA. This chain's CDR3 is CSVVSGAKYEQYF. The DNA for the CDR3 is TGCAGCGTTGTTTCTGGGGCGAAATACGAGCAGTACTTC.